This passage covers 21 T cell receptor beta chains from one sample sequenced in a study of T cells in Graves' hyperthyroidism and ophthalmopathy. Amplified TCR beta CDR3 regions came from RNA transcripts. Initially, a first-round RT-PCR of the TCR CDR3 employed the HTBI primer set. TCRdb reanalysed the multiplex PCR reads using MiXCR and keeps one entry per CDR3 protein. This sample yields 500,000 to 750,000 distinct CDR3 sequences, of which approximately 15% are seen a single time; more than 6% belongs to the top ten. Material: blood. Receptor source: a woman aged 18-29 years with Graves' ophthalmopathy.

The chain uses TRBV2 and TRBJ2-5, with 9 bases identical to TRBD1. CDR3 length: 16 amino acids. The V segment lost 4 bases and the J segment 1 base; nucleotides outside the gene matches: 7. Germline V CDR1 and CDR2: SNHLY, FYNNEI. The chain's CDR3 is CASSVRGQGGQETQYF. The CDR3 DNA sequence: TGTGCCAGCAGTGTACGGGGACAGGGAGGCCAAGAGACCCAGTACTTC.

The rearrangement links TRBV4-2 to TRBJ2-3; D is unresolved. V lost 0 bases, J lost 0 bases, and 7 bases lay in between. Germline CDR1 is LGHNA and CDR2 is YNFKEQ. The CDR3 length is 15 residues. CDR3 coding DNA: TGTGCCAGCAGCCAAGATCCTACTAGCACAGATACGCAGTATTTT. Amino acids: CASSQDPTSTDTQYF.

This clonotype was seen many times. This sequence joins TRBV7-9 and TRBJ2-1, with 15 bases matching TRBD2. The J segment lost 11 bases and the V segment lost 2 bases, leaving 7 bases of the junction unmatched. Germline V gene data show CDR1 as SEHNR and CDR2 as FQNEAQ (reference sequence). The CDR3 totals 16 residues. The CDR3 bases are TGTGCCAGCAGCTTAACCCCTGGGACTAGCGGGAGGCAGCAGTTCTTC. Protein sequence: CASSLTPGTSGRQQFF. The variable domain in full, with the rest retrieved from reference TRBV7-9 and TRBJ2-1, is DTGVSQNPRHKITKRGQNVTFRCDPISEHNRLYWYRQTLGQGPEFLTYFQNEAQLEKSRLLSDRFSAERPKGSFSTLEIQRTEQGDSAMYLCASSLTPGTSGRQQFFGPGTRLTVL.

This clonotype was picked up many times. The CDR3 reads CASSLPGTSGNTIYF. The DNA of the CDR3 is TGTGCCAGCTCACTCCCCGGGACCTCTGGAAACACCATATATTTT. The chain uses TRBV18 and TRBJ1-3, with a weak D call TRBD1 (5 bases). Trimming took 4 bases from V and 0 from J, leaving 10 bases between them. The CDR3 is 15 amino acids. In germline, CDR1 is KGHSH, CDR2 LQKENI.

This clonotype was detected ten times or more. This sequence joins TRBV28 and TRBJ2-4, with D possibly matching TRBD2 (6 bases). There are 17 residues in the CDR3. The ends were cut back, 4 bases at V and 0 bases at J, with 16 bases in the middle. Germline V gene lookup returns CDR1 MDHEN and CDR2 SYDVKM. CDR3 protein: CASSSGPSVLAKNIQYF. CDR3 sequence (DNA): TGTGCCAGCAGTTCCGGGCCTAGCGTACTAGCCAAAAACATTCAGTACTTC.

This clonotype was counted at least ten times. V gene TRBV10-3 combines with J gene TRBJ2-7; possible D gene TRBD1, 5 bases. Germline V gene data show CDR1 as ENHRY and CDR2 as SYGVKD. The V end was cut by 10 bases, the J end by 2 bases, with 9 bases between. This CDR3 is 11 amino acids long. CDR3 loop: CATQGPYEQYF. DNA for the CDR3: TGTGCCACCCAGGGCCCCTACGAGCAGTACTTC.

Notes on this clonotype: Mismatch with germline at one junction end may stem from a read error. V usage is TRBV6-2 or TRBV6-3 and J usage is TRBJ1-5; a possible D gene is TRBD1 (6 bases). This CDR3 contains 15 residues. Germline V gives CDR1 MNHEY, CDR2 SVGEGT. The DNA for the CDR3 is TGTGTCAGCAACCACGGGGGGGCGGAGGGTCAGCCCCAGCATTTT. Encoded protein: CVSNHGGAEGQPQHF.

In this sample, this clonotype turned up a few times. The rearrangement uses TRBV27 and TRBJ1-5; D gene unclear. This CDR3 has 15 residues. Trimming took 3 bases from V and 0 from J, leaving 9 bases between them. The germline gives CDR1 MNHEY, CDR2 SMNVEV (reference sequence). CDR3 in DNA: TGTGCCAGCAGTTTGACACCTAATAGCAATCAGCCCCAGCATTTT. Its protein is CASSLTPNSNQPQHF.

A few counts support this clonotype. The CDR3 nucleotides are TGTGCCAGCAGCTTGAGTTACGGGGGTGGCAATCAGCCCCAGCATTTT. Its protein product is CASSLSYGGGNQPQHF. The chain is built from TRBV5-6 and TRBJ1-5; D may be TRBD1 (5 bases). Trimming pared 1 base from V and 2 bases from J, leaving 13 bases between. The CDR3 is 16 residues long. Per germline, CDR1 SGHDT and CDR2 YYEEEE.

This clonotype was seen at least ten times. The chain combines TRBV3-1 with TRBJ1-4, with D possibly TRBD1 on 6 matching bases. This CDR3 has 16 amino acids. Germline V lookup: CDR1 LGHDT, CDR2 YNNKEL (reference sequence). The V and J ends lost 2 bases and 7 bases respectively, with 17 bases between them. The CDR3 loop is CASSQRRQVAGEKLFF. CDR3 in DNA: TGTGCCAGCAGCCAAAGGCGACAGGTCGCAGGTGAAAAACTGTTTTTT.

This clonotype was recorded many times. This chain joins TRBV7-9 and TRBJ1-1, with 10 bases fitting TRBD1. V shed 5 bases, J shed 8 bases, and the junction held 8 bases outside the gene matches. Per germline, CDR1 SEHNR and CDR2 FQNEAQ (reference sequence). This CDR3 spans 14 amino acids. This CDR3 reads CASSRGQGKREAFF. In DNA form, the CDR3 reads TGTGCCAGCAGCCGGGGACAGGGGAAGAGAGAAGCTTTCTTT.

In its sample, this clonotype was seen many times. The chain combines TRBV7-2 with TRBJ2-7; the match to TRBD2 covers 9 bases. After removal of 2 bases from V and 0 bases from J, the junction contained 8 bases not matched to a gene. There are 17 residues in the CDR3. Germline V gene sequence: CDR1 SGHTA, CDR2 FQGNSA. CDR3 sequence: CASSLRSGGGGSYEQYF. Here the CDR3 DNA reads TGTGCCAGCAGCTTACGTAGCGGGGGAGGGGGCTCCTACGAGCAGTACTTC.

This clonotype was picked up many times. The chain joins TRBV5-6 to TRBJ1-1; D call uncertain. The CDR3 length is 12 residues. Between the trimmed V and J ends, which lost 1 base and 6 bases, there was a span of 7 bases. Germline-derived CDR1 and CDR2 are SGHDT and YYEEEE. As DNA, the CDR3 is TGTGCCAGCAGCTTGCAGTTCGCTGAAGCTTTCTTT. Translated, it gives CASSLQFAEAFF.

This clonotype showed up many times. V gene TRBV3-1 combines with J gene TRBJ1-4; tentatively, D is TRBD1 (5 bases). The CDR3 is 14 residues long. V was pared by 3 bases and J by 2 bases, with 7 bases between. Germline CDR1 LGHDT, CDR2 YNNKEL (reference sequence). The CDR3 sequence is CASSQDTTNEKLFF. CDR3 in DNA: TGTGCCAGCAGCCAGGACACCACTAATGAAAAACTGTTTTTT.

This clonotype was recorded many times. The chain employs TRBV12-5 and TRBJ2-1, with a weak D call TRBD2 (6 bases). The CDR3 has 12 amino acids. CDR1 and CDR2 from the germline V gene are LGHNT and FRNRAP. Trimming removed 4 bases at V and 9 bases at J, with 10 bases between. In DNA form, the CDR3 reads TGTGCTAGTGGTTCCCGGAGGGGTGAGCAGTTCTTC. This codes for CASGSRRGEQFF.

This clonotype has ten or more counts. This chain connects TRBV12-5 to TRBJ1-2, with D perhaps TRBD1 (5 bases). The germline V and J ends were trimmed by 6 bases and 1 base, with 15 bases remaining between them. The CDR3 totals 15 residues. Germline values: CDR1 LGHNT, CDR2 FRNRAP. The CDR3 nucleotides read TGTGCTAGTGGGCCAGAGGGGACCTTTAACTATGGCTACACCTTC. Amino acid sequence: CASGPEGTFNYGYTF.

This clonotype was counted many times. J is TRBJ1-1 and V is TRBV5-1, with 7 nucleotides matching TRBD1. V dropped 5 bases and J dropped 4; count of bases not matched to a gene: 5. The CDR3 contains 13 residues. Germline CDR1 and CDR2: SGHRS and YFSETQ. CDR3 protein: CASRDRQGTEAFF. In nucleotides, the CDR3 is TGCGCCAGCAGGGATCGACAGGGCACTGAAGCTTTCTTT.

The chain joins TRBV6-1 to TRBJ2-7; D is uncertain. V lost 1 base and J lost 1, with 5 bases in between. The germline gives CDR1 MNHNS, CDR2 SASEGT. There are 13 residues in the CDR3. The CDR3 DNA reads TGTGCCAGCAGTGAAGTCCGGTCCTACGAGCAGTACTTC. Translating it yields CASSEVRSYEQYF.

This clonotype was counted ten times or more. The genes are TRBV7-2 and TRBJ2-3; D ambiguous. Deletions cut 5 bases from V and 5 bases from J, with 8 bases between. The CDR3 contains 12 residues. The germline gives CDR1 SGHTA, CDR2 FQGNSA. The CDR3 loop is CASSAYRDTQYF. The CDR3 bases are TGTGCCAGCAGCGCGTACAGAGATACGCAGTATTTT.

This clonotype appeared a few times. The V and J genes are TRBV12-3 or TRBV12-4 and TRBJ2-7; TRBD2 aligns across 12 bases. The CDR3 runs 16 residues. V lost 4 bases and J lost 3; bases outside the gene matches: 7. For the CDR3, the DNA is TGTGCCAGCAGTTACACCCGACTAGCGGGAGTCTACGAGCAGTACTTC. This gives the protein CASSYTRLAGVYEQYF.

This clonotype was seen a handful of times. This chain joins TRBV29-1 and TRBJ2-7; TRBD1 agrees at 7 bases. The CDR3 has 11 residues. Losses at the gene ends were 7 bases for V and 5 bases for J; bases not matched to a gene: 5. Germline V CDR1 and CDR2: SQVTM, ANQGSEA. CDR3 in DNA: TGCAGCGCTCCACAGGGGAACGAGCAGTACTTC. Its protein is CSAPQGNEQYF.